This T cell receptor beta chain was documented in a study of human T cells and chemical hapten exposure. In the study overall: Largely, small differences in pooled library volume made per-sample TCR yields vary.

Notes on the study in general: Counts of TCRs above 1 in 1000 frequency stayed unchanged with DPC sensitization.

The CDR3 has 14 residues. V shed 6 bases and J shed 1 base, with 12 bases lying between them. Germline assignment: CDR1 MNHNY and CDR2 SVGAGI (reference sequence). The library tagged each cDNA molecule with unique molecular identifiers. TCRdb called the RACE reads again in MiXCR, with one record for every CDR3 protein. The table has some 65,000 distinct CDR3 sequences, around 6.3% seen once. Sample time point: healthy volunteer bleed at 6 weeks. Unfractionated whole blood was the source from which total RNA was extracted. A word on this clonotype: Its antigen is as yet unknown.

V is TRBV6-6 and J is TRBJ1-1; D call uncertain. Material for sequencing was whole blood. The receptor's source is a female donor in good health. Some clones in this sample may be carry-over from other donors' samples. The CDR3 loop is CASSPSVRNTEAFF. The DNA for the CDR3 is TGTGCCAGCAGCCCCTCGGTCCGGAACACTGAAGCTTTCTTT.